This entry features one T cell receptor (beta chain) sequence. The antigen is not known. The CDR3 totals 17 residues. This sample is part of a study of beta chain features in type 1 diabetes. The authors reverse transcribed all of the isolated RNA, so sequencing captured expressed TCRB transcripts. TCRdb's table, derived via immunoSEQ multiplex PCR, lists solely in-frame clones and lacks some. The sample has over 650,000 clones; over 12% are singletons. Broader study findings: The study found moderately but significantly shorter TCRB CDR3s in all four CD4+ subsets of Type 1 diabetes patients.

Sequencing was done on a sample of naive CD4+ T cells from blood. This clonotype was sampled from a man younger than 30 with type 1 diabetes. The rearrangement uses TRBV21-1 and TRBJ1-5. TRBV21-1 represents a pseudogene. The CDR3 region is CASPPGRPTNCNQPQHF. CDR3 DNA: TGTGCCAGCCCCCCGGGTAGACCTACTAATTGCAATCAGCCCCAGCATTTT.